These T cell receptor beta chains were read from a single sample in a study of OX40 agonist ivuxolimab in advanced cancers. TCRdb's copy holds only in-frame clones and misses some; the assay was immunoSEQ multiplex PCR. The sample consists of about 74,000 clones, 84% of them appearing once. Sample: CD4+ or CD8+ T cells sorted from blood, taken in a trial of the OX40 agonist ivuxolimab. The origin of the receptors is an adult with an advanced solid tumor such as melanoma, head and neck, liver or kidney cancer. Both conserved end residues are part of each CDR3. Each record gives: D gene, J gene, clone size, V gene, CDR3 protein, CDR3 DNA. A D gene is named only where the DNA matches it firmly. Expanded clones are given a class, and other clones once, few, many or no size at all.

NA	TRBJ2-2	NA	TRBV7-2	CASSFIQGNTGELFF	TGTGCCAGCAGCTTCATACAGGGAAACACCGGGGAGCTGTTTTTT
TRBD2	TRBJ2-1	few	TRBV5-1	CASSLAGVGSYNEQFF	TGCGCCAGCAGCTTAGCGGGAGTGGGCTCCTACAATGAGCAGTTCTTC
NA	TRBJ2-6	NA	TRBV18	CASSPGLGANVLTF	TGTGCCAGCTCACCAGGGTTGGGGGCCAACGTCCTGACTTTC
TRBD2	TRBJ2-7	NA	TRBV11-2	CASSFLAGDPFGEQYF	TGTGCCAGCAGCTTTTTAGCGGGAGACCCCTTTGGGGAGCAGTACTTC
NA	TRBJ2-7	NA	TRBV28	CASISAWGGHDEQYF	TGTGCCAGCATTTCAGCTTGGGGAGGTCACGACGAGCAGTACTTC
NA	TRBJ2-7	NA	TRBV5-5	CASSLSPTGQYF	TGTGCCAGCAGCTTGTCACCCACGGGGCAGTACTTC
TRBD2	TRBJ2-2	once	TRBV19	CASIGLVTGELFF	TGTGCCAGTATTGGACTAGTCACCGGGGAGCTGTTTTTT
TRBD1	TRBJ1-2	NA	TRBV28	CASSLARTGLNYGYTF	TGTGCCAGCAGTTTAGCCCGGACAGGCCTTAACTATGGCTACACCTTC
NA	TRBJ2-7	NA	TRBV15	CATSRDASRTYEQYF	TGTGCCACCAGCAGAGATGCCAGCAGAACATACGAGCAGTACTTC
NA	TRBJ1-5	few	TRBV30	CAWSGTSNQPQHF	TGTGCCTGGAGTGGGACGAGCAATCAGCCCCAGCATTTT
TRBD1	TRBJ2-6	NA	TRBV6-4	CASSAGTGGSGANVLTF	TGTGCCAGCAGCGCCGGGACAGGGGGCTCTGGGGCCAACGTCCTGACTTTC
TRBD1	TRBJ1-2	once	TRBV28	CASRLQGGHGYTF	TGTGCCAGCAGGCTACAGGGGGGGCATGGCTACACCTTC
TRBD2	TRBJ2-1	NA	TRBV4-2	CASSQNSGRPNEQFF	TGTGCCAGCAGCCAAAATAGCGGGAGACCCAATGAGCAGTTCTTC
TRBD1	TRBJ1-3	NA	TRBV5-1	CASSAGTANSGNTIYF	TGCGCCAGCAGCGCTGGGACAGCAAACTCTGGAAACACCATATATTTT
TRBD1	TRBJ2-5	NA	TRBV5-1	CASSTSQGGETQYF	TGCGCCAGCAGCACTTCACAGGGGGGAGAGACCCAGTACTTC
TRBD1	TRBJ1-1	few	TRBV7-9	CASSSPTGRSSMNTEAFF	TGTGCCAGCAGCTCGCCGACAGGGAGATCTTCAATGAACACTGAAGCTTTCTTT
NA	TRBJ2-7	once	TRBV5-4	CASSPGASYEQYF	TGTGCCAGCAGCCCCGGGGCCAGCTACGAGCAGTACTTC
NA	TRBJ2-7	NA	TRBV4-1	CASSHGRIGSSYEQYF	TGCGCCAGCAGCCATGGGCGAATAGGGAGCTCCTACGAGCAGTACTTC
NA	TRBJ1-4	NA	TRBV19	CASRGDAEGQIYEKLFF	TGTGCCAGTAGAGGGGACGCGGAGGGCCAGATCTATGAAAAACTGTTTTTT
NA	TRBJ2-7	NA	TRBV18	CASSPFAGDYEQYF	TGTGCCAGCTCACCATTCGCAGGGGACTACGAGCAGTACTTC
NA	TRBJ1-1	NA	TRBV7-9	CASTIGRKNTEAFF	TGTGCCAGCACCATAGGCAGGAAGAACACTGAAGCTTTCTTT
TRBD2	TRBJ2-7	NA	TRBV27	CASSLSIIAGLVYEQYF	TGTGCCAGCAGTTTATCGATTATCGCGGGACTAGTCTACGAGCAGTACTTC
TRBD1	TRBJ2-7	NA	TRBV5-1	CASSLGGTVYEQYF	TGCGCCAGCAGCTTGGGGGGGACAGTATACGAGCAGTACTTC
NA	TRBJ2-7	NA	TRBV18	CASSPPRGSYEQYF	TGTGCCAGCTCACCACCGAGGGGGTCCTACGAGCAGTACTTC
NA	TRBJ2-1	NA	TRBV28	CASTRGNEQFF	TGTGCCAGCACAAGGGGCAATGAGCAGTTCTTC
TRBD1	TRBJ1-2	NA	TRBV5-8	CASSLGAVFVDRSPGYTF	TGTGCCAGCAGCTTGGGGGCCGTGTTTGTGGACAGGTCCCCTGGCTACACCTTC
NA	TRBJ2-3	NA	TRBV7-2	CASSSPTSTDTQYF	TGTGCCAGCAGCTCGCCGACTAGCACAGATACGCAGTATTTT
NA	TRBJ1-5	NA	TRBV7-9	CASSDREGWEPQHF	TGTGCCAGCAGCGATAGAGAGGGGTGGGAGCCCCAGCATTTT
NA	TRBJ2-3	NA	TRBV7-2	CASSGTGTVTDTQYF	TGTGCCAGCAGCGGGACTGGAACGGTCACAGATACGCAGTATTTT
NA	TRBJ2-1	NA	TRBV5-8	CASSFGFSRLFF	TGTGCCAGCAGCTTTGGGTTTAGTCGGCTGTTCTTC
NA	TRBJ2-7	NA	TRBV5-1	CASRDRPTSFAPYEQYF	TGCGCCAGTAGGGACCGACCCACCTCCTTTGCCCCCTACGAGCAGTACTTC
NA	TRBJ1-1	NA	TRBV5-4	CASSLWSRRNTEAFF	TGTGCCAGCAGCTTGTGGTCGAGGAGAAACACTGAAGCTTTCTTT
NA	TRBJ1-2	NA	TRBV7-8	CASSLRVEGYGYTF	TGTGCCAGCAGCTTAAGGGTTGAGGGCTATGGCTACACCTTC
TRBD2	TRBJ2-7	NA	TRBV7-2	CASSLVQGGRNEQYF	TGTGCCAGCAGCTTAGTGCAGGGAGGGAGGAACGAGCAGTACTTC
NA	TRBJ2-1	few	TRBV19	CAVEGRFYNEQFF	TGTGCTGTCGAAGGACGATTCTACAATGAGCAGTTCTTC
NA	TRBJ2-7	once	TRBV18	CASSPGETGYEQYF	TGTGCCAGCTCACCTGGGGAGACGGGCTACGAGCAGTACTTC
NA	TRBJ1-1	NA	TRBV5-6	CASSLDPRPTAAFF	TGTGCCAGCAGCTTAGACCCGAGACCGACGGCAGCTTTCTTT
NA	TRBJ2-7	NA	TRBV7-2	CASSTAYEQYF	TGTGCCAGCAGCACGGCCTACGAGCAGTACTTC
NA	TRBJ2-1	few	TRBV28	CASSLSWNNEQFF	TGTGCCAGCAGTCTAAGCTGGAACAATGAGCAGTTCTTC
NA	TRBJ1-3	NA	TRBV19	CASGQDSSGNTIYF	TGTGCCAGTGGGCAGGATTCCTCTGGAAACACCATATATTTT
NA	TRBJ1-5	once	TRBV7-6	CASSLGVGGDQPQHF	TGTGCCAGCAGCTTAGGGGTTGGGGGGGATCAGCCCCAGCATTTT
NA	TRBJ2-2	few	TRBV6-5	CASSYGGGTGELFF	TGTGCCAGCAGTTACGGTGGGGGCACCGGGGAGCTGTTTTTT
TRBD1	TRBJ1-5	NA	TRBV5-5	CASSFEAGQINQPQHF	TGTGCCAGCAGCTTTGAGGCGGGACAGATTAATCAGCCCCAGCATTTT
TRBD1	TRBJ2-7	NA	TRBV19	CASRDFDRGPYEQYF	TGTGCCAGTAGAGATTTCGACAGGGGCCCCTACGAGCAGTACTTC
NA	TRBJ2-6	NA	TRBV27	CASSFAGANVLTF	TGTGCCAGCAGTTTCGCTGGGGCCAACGTCCTGACTTTC
NA	TRBJ2-1	NA	TRBV5-1	CASSPGLLALGDEQFF	TGCGCCAGCAGCCCCGGACTCCTCGCCCTAGGGGATGAGCAGTTCTTC
TRBD2	TRBJ2-3	once	TRBV19	CASSIGGGPTDTQYF	TGTGCCAGTAGTATCGGGGGGGGGCCCACAGATACGCAGTATTTT
NA	TRBJ1-1	NA	TRBV5-1	CASSQGNTEAFF	TGCGCCAGCAGCCAAGGAAACACTGAAGCTTTCTTT
TRBD2	TRBJ2-1	NA	TRBV7-9	CASSFTSVPSNEQFF	TGTGCCAGCAGCTTTACTAGCGTTCCGTCCAATGAGCAGTTCTTC
NA	TRBJ2-2	NA	TRBV5-5	CASSLKANTGELFF	TGTGCCAGCAGCTTGAAAGCTAACACCGGGGAGCTGTTTTTT
NA	TRBJ1-1	once	TRBV5-5	CASSLARADTEAFF	TGTGCCAGCAGCTTGGCTAGGGCGGACACTGAAGCTTTCTTT
NA	TRBJ2-1	NA	TRBV19	CASSIEVSSYNEQFF	TGTGCCAGTAGTATTGAGGTCAGCTCCTACAATGAGCAGTTCTTC
NA	TRBJ1-5	NA	TRBV10-3	CAISEYGNSNQPQHF	TGTGCCATCAGTGAATATGGGAATAGCAATCAGCCCCAGCATTTT
TRBD2	TRBJ2-3	NA	TRBV11-3	CASSLGTSGGVDTQYF	TGTGCCAGCAGCTTAGGGACTAGCGGGGGAGTGGATACGCAGTATTTT
NA	TRBJ2-5	NA	TRBV18	CASSPQRGRGKETQYF	TGTGCCAGCTCACCGCAGAGAGGGAGGGGGAAAGAGACCCAGTACTTC
NA	TRBJ2-1	NA	TRBV9	CASSRVSYNEQFF	TGTGCCAGCAGCAGGGTCTCCTACAATGAGCAGTTCTTC
NA	TRBJ1-3	NA	TRBV29-1	CSSSDSQRNTIYF	TGCAGCTCATCTGACAGTCAACGAAACACCATATATTTT
NA	TRBJ1-2	NA	TRBV7-9	CASSLERHWYGYTF	TGTGCCAGCAGCTTAGAGCGCCATTGGTATGGCTACACCTTC
TRBD1	TRBJ2-7	NA	TRBV5-1	CASSSISGTEAYEQYF	TGCGCCAGCAGCTCTATATCCGGGACAGAGGCCTACGAGCAGTACTTC